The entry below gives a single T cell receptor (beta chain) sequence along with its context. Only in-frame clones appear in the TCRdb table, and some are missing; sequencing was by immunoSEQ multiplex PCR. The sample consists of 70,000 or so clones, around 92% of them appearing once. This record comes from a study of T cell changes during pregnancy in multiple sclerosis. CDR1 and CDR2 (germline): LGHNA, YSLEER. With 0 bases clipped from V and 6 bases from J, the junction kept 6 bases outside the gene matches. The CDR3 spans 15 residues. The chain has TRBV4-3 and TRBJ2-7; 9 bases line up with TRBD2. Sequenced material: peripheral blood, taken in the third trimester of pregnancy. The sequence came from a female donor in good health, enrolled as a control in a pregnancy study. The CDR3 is CASSQDIGTSSEQYF. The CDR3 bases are TGCGCCAGCAGCCAAGATATCGGGACTAGCAGCGAGCAGTACTTC.